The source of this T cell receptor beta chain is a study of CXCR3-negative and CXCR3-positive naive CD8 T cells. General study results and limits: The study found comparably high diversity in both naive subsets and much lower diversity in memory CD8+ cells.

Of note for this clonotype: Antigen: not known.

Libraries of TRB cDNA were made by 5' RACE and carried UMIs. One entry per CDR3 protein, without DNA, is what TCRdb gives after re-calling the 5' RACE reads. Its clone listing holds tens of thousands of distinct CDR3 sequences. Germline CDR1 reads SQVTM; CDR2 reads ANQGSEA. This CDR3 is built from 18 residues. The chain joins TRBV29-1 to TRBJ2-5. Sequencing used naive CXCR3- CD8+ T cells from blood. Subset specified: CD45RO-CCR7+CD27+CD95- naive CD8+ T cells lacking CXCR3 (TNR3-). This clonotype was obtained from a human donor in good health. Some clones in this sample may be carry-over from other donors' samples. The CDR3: CSVEDPIRSAGLQETQYF.